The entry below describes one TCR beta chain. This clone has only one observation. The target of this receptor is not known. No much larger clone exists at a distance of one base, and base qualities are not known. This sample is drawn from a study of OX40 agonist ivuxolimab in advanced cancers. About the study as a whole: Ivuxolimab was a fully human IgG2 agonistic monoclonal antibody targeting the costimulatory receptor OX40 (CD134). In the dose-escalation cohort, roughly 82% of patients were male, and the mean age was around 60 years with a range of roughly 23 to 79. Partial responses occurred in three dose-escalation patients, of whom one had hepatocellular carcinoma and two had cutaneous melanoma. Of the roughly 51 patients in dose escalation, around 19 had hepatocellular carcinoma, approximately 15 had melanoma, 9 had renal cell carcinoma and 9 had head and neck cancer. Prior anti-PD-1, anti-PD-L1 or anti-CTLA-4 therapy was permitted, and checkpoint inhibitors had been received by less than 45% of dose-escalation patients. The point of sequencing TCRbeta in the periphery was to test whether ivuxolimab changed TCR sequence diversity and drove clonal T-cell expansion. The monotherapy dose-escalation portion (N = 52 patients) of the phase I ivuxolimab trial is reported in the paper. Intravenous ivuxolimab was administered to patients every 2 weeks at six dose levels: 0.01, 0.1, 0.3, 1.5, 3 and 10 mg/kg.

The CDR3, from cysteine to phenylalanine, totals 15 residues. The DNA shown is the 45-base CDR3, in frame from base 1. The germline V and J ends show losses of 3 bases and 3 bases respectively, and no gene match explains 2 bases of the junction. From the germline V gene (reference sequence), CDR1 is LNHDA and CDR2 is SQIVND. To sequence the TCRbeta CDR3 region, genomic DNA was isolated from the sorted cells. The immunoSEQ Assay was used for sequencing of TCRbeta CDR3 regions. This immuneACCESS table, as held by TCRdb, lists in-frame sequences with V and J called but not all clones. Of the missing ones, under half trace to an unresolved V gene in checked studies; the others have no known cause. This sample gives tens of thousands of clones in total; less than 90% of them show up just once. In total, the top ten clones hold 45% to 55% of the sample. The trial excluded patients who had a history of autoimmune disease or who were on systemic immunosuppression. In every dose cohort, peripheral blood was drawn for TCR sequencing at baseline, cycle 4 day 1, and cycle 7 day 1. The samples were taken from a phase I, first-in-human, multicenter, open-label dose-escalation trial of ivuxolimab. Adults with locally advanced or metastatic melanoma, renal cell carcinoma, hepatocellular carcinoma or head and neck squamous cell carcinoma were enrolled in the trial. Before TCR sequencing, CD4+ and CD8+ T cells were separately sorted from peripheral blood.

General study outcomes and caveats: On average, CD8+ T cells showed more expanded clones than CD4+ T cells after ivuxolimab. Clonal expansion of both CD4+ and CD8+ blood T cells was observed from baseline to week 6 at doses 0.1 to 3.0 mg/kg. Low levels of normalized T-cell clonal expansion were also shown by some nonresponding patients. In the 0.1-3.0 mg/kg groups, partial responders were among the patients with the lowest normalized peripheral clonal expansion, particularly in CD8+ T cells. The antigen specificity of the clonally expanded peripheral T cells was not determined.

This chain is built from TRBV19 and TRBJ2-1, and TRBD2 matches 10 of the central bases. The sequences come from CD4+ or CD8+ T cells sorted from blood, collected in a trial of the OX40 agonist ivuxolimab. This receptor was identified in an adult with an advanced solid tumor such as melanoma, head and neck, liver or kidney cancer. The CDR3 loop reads CASSITSGNYNEQFF. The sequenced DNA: TGTGCCAGTAGTATTACTAGCGGGAACTACAATGAGCAGTTCTTC.